This TCR beta chain was sequenced in a study of CD8 T cells in ankylosing spondylitis. Study-level points and caveats: Clones linked to disease were reported to show significant enrichment in matched ankylosing spondylitis synovial fluid.

At least ten counts were recorded for this clonotype. Its antigen is not identified. Preparation of TCR beta libraries was done by quantitative 5'-RACE with molecular barcodes. TCRdb recomputed calls from the 5' RACE reads with MiXCR, one row per CDR3 protein. The sample yields some 100,000 distinct CDR3 sequences, roughly 8.3% seen once. This CDR3 contains 14 residues. The receptor's source is a male donor with ankylosing spondylitis or in good health (not recorded which). What was sequenced was blood, either unsorted or a sorted T cell fraction (not recorded which). The V call is TRBV21-1, the J call TRBJ1-2; TRBD1 is the table's D call and was not checked against the DNA. TRBV21-1 is a pseudogene locus. The CDR3 protein is CASRAARFFFGYTF. As DNA, the CDR3 is TGTGCCAGCAGAGCTGCCCGGTTCTTCTTTGGCTACACCTTC.